This T cell receptor (beta chain) came from a study of blood T cell repertoires in COVID-19 (TCRdb year 2020). Some background on the complete study: The collaborator samples originated in the United States, Italy and Spain and spanned the acute and convalescent phases of COVID-19. The prospective study material was composed of cDNA or gDNA derived from T cells, B-cell-depleted T cells, or PBMCs. Deeply sampled blood TCRbeta repertoires from subjects exposed to, actively infected with, or recovered from COVID-19 were included in the dataset. The repertoires were made available in a free public database intended to serve as a resource for research on the immune response to SARS-CoV-2. Samples were obtained from the ongoing ImmuneRACE study (first 160 participants) and from 1,200 or so subjects provided by 6 global collaborators. Nearly every sample came with metadata listing a de-identified subject ID, COVID-19 status, age in years and sex. Where available, HLA class I and class II types were taken from metadata supplied by the sample provider and were not determined by assay-based typing.

In regard to this clone: Its antigen target is currently unknown. One base away there is no much larger clone; base qualities are not given.

From the cysteine up to the phenylalanine, the CDR3 has a length of 15 residues. CDR3 DNA is the only sequence kept; it has 45 bases, read in frame from the first base. V lost 0 bases and J lost 1 base, and the count of bases not matched to a germline gene is 3. The germline V gene (reference sequence) supplies CDR1 SGHNT and CDR2 YYREEE. One collaborating source in Seattle enrolled patients during active infection and followed them longitudinally through the course of disease. The collaborating institutions used their own protocols to collect whole blood in K2EDTA tubes. For TCRbeta analysis, collaborators shipped samples in one of three forms: frozen whole blood, isolated PBMCs, or DNA extracted from either of those sample types. TCRbeta CDR3 regions were amplified from genomic DNA using the immunoSEQ Assay, a bias-controlled multiplex PCR. On the study's bioinformatics: The number of nucleated cells in each sample was estimated by amplification of reference gene primers within the assay. To quantify the absolute abundance of each unique TCRbeta CDR3 rearrangement, sequence reads were collapsed and filtered. Productive Simpson clonality was computed per sample as the square root of Simpson's diversity index over productive rearrangements. TCRdb mirrors the immuneACCESS table, restricted to in-frame sequences. Some clones are absent from its copies; in checked studies, under half trace to an unresolved V gene, and the reason for the others is unknown. V and J calls and clone size are as listed in that table; D and trimming were resolved from the DNA. This sample gives 250,000 to 350,000 clones in total; around 90% of them show up just once. The ten largest clonotypes hold 6.5% to 8% of the sample.

Broad study findings and their caveats: Clinical and demographic metadata were provided uncurated, with the amount varying by source and participant.

The receptor chain draws on TRBV5-4 and TRBJ2-7, with 8 bases in between that match TRBD1. Material for sequencing was peripheral blood. The clonotype was recovered from a woman aged 25 to 39 with COVID-19, enrolled during active disease. The CDR3 protein: CASSLGWTGSYEQYF. The DNA sequence is as follows: TGTGCCAGCAGCTTGGGTTGGACAGGGTCCTACGAGCAGTACTTC.